The 19 T cell receptor beta chains reported below all come from one sample, sequenced in a study of blood T cell repertoires in COVID-19. Sequenced by immunoSEQ multiplex PCR; TCRdb stores in-frame clones only, minus some. The data hold 350,000 to 550,000 clones, with 85% to 90% observed a single time. Input material: peripheral blood. The receptors shown here come from a woman in her twenties or thirties with acute or convalescent COVID-19.

The chain links TRBV15 to TRBJ2-7; 8 nucleotides match TRBD2. The V segment lost 4 bases and the J segment 4 bases; nucleotides outside the gene matches: 18. Germline V gene sequence: CDR1 LNHNV, CDR2 YYDKDF (reference sequence). CDR3 size: 18 residues. The CDR3 DNA is TGTGCCACCAGCACCCCCCCCCGTTTTGGCGGGGGGAGGTACGAGCAGTACTTC. Its protein is CATSTPPRFGGGRYEQYF.

The chain joins TRBV5-1 to TRBJ1-6; 9 bases match TRBD1. The CDR3 length is 14 residues. V lost 4 bases, J lost 9 bases, and 5 bases stayed unmatched. Germline CDR1 is SGHRS and CDR2 is YFSETQ. In DNA form, the CDR3 reads TGCGCCAGCAGCGCGGGACAGGGTAGTTCACCCCTCCACTTT. Its protein is CASSAGQGSSPLHF.

V gene TRBV6-1 combines with J gene TRBJ2-3; 9 nucleotides align to TRBD2. Trimming cost V 4 bases and J 6 bases; bases outside gene matches: 11. This CDR3 spans 16 amino acids. The V gene's germline CDR1 is MNHNS and CDR2 SASEGT. The CDR3 region has the DNA TGTGCCAGCAGTGCATTCTCTAGCGGGGTCACCGATACGCAGTATTTT. Protein: CASSAFSSGVTDTQYF.

The gene calls are TRBV5-5 and TRBJ1-6, with D perhaps matching TRBD1 (6 bases). This CDR3 has 13 residues. CDR1 and CDR2 (germline): SGHKS, YYEKEE (reference sequence). Trimming removed 0 bases from V and 9 bases from J, with 7 bases in between. This CDR3 reads CASSLATGSPLHF. CDR3 nucleotides: TGTGCCAGCAGCTTGGCGACAGGTTCACCCCTCCACTTT. Full variable domain (remainder filled in from reference TRBV5-5 and TRBJ1-6): DAGVTQSPTHLIKTRGQQVTLRCSPISGHKSVSWYQQVLGQGPQFIFQYYEKEERGRGNFPDRFSARQFPNYSSELNVNALLLGDSALYLCASSLATGSPLHFGNGTRLTVT.

This chain joins TRBV14 and TRBJ1-6; D call uncertain. The length of the CDR3 is 16 residues. Germline V lookup: CDR1 SGHDN, CDR2 FVKESK. V lost 1 base, J lost 7 bases, and 14 bases lay in between. The DNA of the CDR3 is TGTGCCAGCAGCCAAGTTGACCGGGGATGGAATTCACCCCTCCACTTT. Its protein is CASSQVDRGWNSPLHF. The complete variable domain, with remaining parts taken from reference TRBV14 and TRBJ1-6, reads EAGVTQFPSHSVIEKGQTVTLRCDPISGHDNLYWYRRVMGKEIKFLLHFVKESKQDESGMPNNRFLAERTGGTYSTLKVQPAELEDSGVYFCASSQVDRGWNSPLHFGNGTRLTVT.

The chain couples TRBV9 to TRBJ2-7; 8 bases align to TRBD1. V lost 4 bases to trimming and J lost 3 bases; unmatched junction nucleotides: 12. The length of the CDR3 is 16 residues. CDR1 is SGDLS, CDR2 YYNGEE, per germline. For the CDR3, the DNA is TGTGCCAGCAGCATCACGGGACAGGCGGAGATCTACGAGCAGTACTTC. Protein sequence: CASSITGQAEIYEQYF.

J is TRBJ2-5 and V is TRBV28; D perhaps matches TRBD1 (6 bases). Germline CDR1 reads MDHEN; CDR2 reads SYDVKM. Between the trimmed V and J ends, which lost 1 base and 2 bases, there was a span of 11 bases. The CDR3 has 15 residues. In DNA, the CDR3 is TGTGCCAGCAGTTTATTTGGGACACAACAAGAGACCCAGTACTTC. Protein: CASSLFGTQQETQYF. Full variable domain (remainder filled in from reference TRBV28 and TRBJ2-5): DVKVTQSSRYLVKRTGEKVFLECVQDMDHENMFWYRQDPGLGLRLIYFSYDVKMKEKGDIPEGYSVSREKKERFSLILESASTNQTSMYLCASSLFGTQQETQYFGPGTRLLVL.

The gene calls are TRBV7-2 and TRBJ1-5; TRBD1 aligns across 7 bases. The germline CDR1 and CDR2 sequences are SGHTA and FQGNSA. This CDR3 has 14 residues. With 2 bases clipped from V and 6 bases from J, the junction kept 4 bases outside the gene matches. The CDR3 coding sequence is TGTGCCAGCAGCTTAAGGGCAGGGGGTCAGCCCCAGCATTTT. Encoded protein: CASSLRAGGQPQHF.

V is TRBV28 and J is TRBJ1-1; 8 bases fit TRBD1. Per germline, CDR1 MDHEN and CDR2 SYDVKM. Trimming removed 8 bases from V and 1 base from J; junction bases left unmatched: 0. This CDR3 has 12 amino acids. The CDR3: CASGQGNTEAFF. CDR3 bases: TGTGCCAGCGGACAGGGGAACACTGAAGCTTTCTTT. The whole variable domain, remainder taken from reference TRBV28 and TRBJ1-1, is DVKVTQSSRYLVKRTGEKVFLECVQDMDHENMFWYRQDPGLGLRLIYFSYDVKMKEKGDIPEGYSVSREKKERFSLILESASTNQTSMYLCASGQGNTEAFFGQGTRLTVV.

This chain joins TRBV19 and TRBJ2-7; 7 nucleotides match TRBD1. This CDR3 has 14 residues. J lost 2 bases, V lost 4 bases, and 5 bases had no gene match. Germline-derived CDR1 and CDR2 are LNHDA and SQIVND (reference sequence). The CDR3 DNA sequence: TGTGCCAGTAGTAGGAAGGGGGCCCCCTACGAGCAGTACTTC. Translating it yields CASSRKGAPYEQYF.

V gene TRBV2 combines with J gene TRBJ1-4, with a possible D match to TRBD1 (5 bases). Germline V CDR1 and CDR2: SNHLY, FYNNEI. Trimming removed 8 bases at V and 5 bases at J, with 24 bases between. The CDR3 sequence is 17 residues long. The CDR3 here is CASRDLGGGRSNEKLFF. As DNA, the CDR3 is TGTGCCAGCCGGGACTTAGGTGGAGGGAGGTCAAATGAAAAACTGTTTTTT.

V is TRBV24-1 and J is TRBJ2-5, with D possibly TRBD2 on 5 matching bases. Trimming removed 3 bases from V and 1 base from J, with 8 bases in between. The CDR3 consists of 14 residues. From germline, CDR1 is KGHDR and CDR2 SFDVKD. CDR3 sequence (DNA): TGTGCCACCAGTGATGCGGACTCCCAAGAGACCCAGTACTTC. Translating it yields CATSDADSQETQYF.

In this sample, this clone turned up once. The V call is TRBV5-1, the J call TRBJ2-2; TRBD1 agrees at 8 bases. The CDR3 spans 17 residues. With 0 bases clipped from V and 0 bases from J, the junction kept 4 bases outside the gene matches. Germline V lookup: CDR1 SGHRS, CDR2 YFSETQ. The CDR3: CASSLVTGGSNTGELFF. As DNA, the CDR3 is TGCGCCAGCAGCTTGGTAACAGGGGGGTCGAACACCGGGGAGCTGTTTTTT.

For the CDR3, the DNA is TGCGCCAGCAGCTTGGAGGGGGAAGATACTGAAGCTTTCTTT. Amino acid sequence: CASSLEGEDTEAFF. J is TRBJ1-1 and V is TRBV5-1; D may be TRBD1 (6 bases). The CDR3 runs 14 residues. The germline CDR1 and CDR2 sequences are SGHRS and YFSETQ. V gave up 0 bases and J gave up 5 bases, with 11 bases separating them.

The chain links TRBV5-1 to TRBJ2-7; D might be TRBD2 (5 bases). V was clipped by 4 bases and J by 2 bases, with 16 bases between them. The CDR3 contains 15 residues. CDR1 and CDR2 (germline): SGHRS, YFSETQ. The CDR3 DNA reads TGCGCCAGCAGCCCGGATGAGGGAAGGACCTACGAGCAGTACTTC. It translates to CASSPDEGRTYEQYF.

J is TRBJ2-7 and V is TRBV6-5; TRBD1 aligns across 8 bases. CDR3 length equals 13 residues. J gave up 3 bases and V 6 bases, and 4 bases lay outside the gene matches. CDR1 and CDR2 from the germline V gene are MNHEY and SVGAGI. The CDR3 loop is CASRGDRGYEQYF. The CDR3 DNA reads as TGTGCCAGCAGAGGAGACAGGGGCTACGAGCAGTACTTC.

The chain recombines TRBV30 with TRBJ2-1; D is possibly TRBD1 (6 bases). With 2 bases removed from V and 6 bases from J, the gap between germline ends came to 11 bases. The CDR3 spans 13 residues. Germline CDR1 GTSNPN, CDR2 SVGIG (reference sequence). The CDR3 loop is CAWSWGRGNEQFF. CDR3 DNA: TGTGCCTGGAGTTGGGGCAGGGGCAATGAGCAGTTCTTC.

The chain recombines TRBV5-1 with TRBJ2-3; 10 bases match TRBD2. Germline assignment: CDR1 SGHRS and CDR2 YFSETQ. The CDR3 runs to 15 residues. J gave up 4 bases and V 7 bases, and 9 bases lay outside the gene matches. CDR3 amino acids: CASASGGAGADTQYF. The CDR3 nucleotides read TGCGCCAGCGCCAGCGGGGGGGCCGGTGCAGATACGCAGTATTTT.

V gene TRBV6-5 combines with J gene TRBJ1-2, with 8 nucleotides matching TRBD1. This CDR3 contains 14 residues. The V gene's germline CDR1 is MNHEY and CDR2 SVGAGI. V gave up 7 bases and J gave up 5 bases; unmatched junction bases: 9. DNA for the CDR3: TGTGCCAGCATTAGGACAGGGAGTTTTTATGGCTACACCTTC. This sequence encodes CASIRTGSFYGYTF.